These 5 T cell receptor beta chains were sequenced from one sample in a study of T cell responses to AZD1222 COVID-19 vaccine. Produced via immunoSEQ multiplex PCR; TCRdb's table is partial and in-frame only. This table has about 120,000 clones, 92% appearing once. Sequenced here: peripheral blood, sampled on day 0 of AZD1222 vaccination. The receptors originated from an adult in good health.

The chain joins TRBV5-1 to TRBJ1-2, with 12 bases aligning to TRBD1. Losses at the gene ends were 1 base for V and 6 bases for J; bases not matched to a gene: 7. The CDR3 runs 16 residues. Germline CDR1 is SGHRS and CDR2 is YFSETQ. CDR3 in amino acids: CASSLTGQGAWDGYTF. The CDR3 coding sequence is TGCGCCAGCAGCTTGACGGGACAGGGGGCGTGGGATGGCTACACCTTC. Variable domain in full (rest from reference TRBV5-1 and TRBJ1-2): KAGVTQTPRYLIKTRGQQVTLSCSPISGHRSVSWYQQTPGQGLQFLFEYFSETQRNKGNFPGRFSGRQFSNSRSEMNVSTLELGDSALYLCASSLTGQGAWDGYTFGSGTRLTVV.

This clone was recorded once. CDR3 nucleotide sequence: TGTGCCAGCTCACCACCCGTTCCGACGTACTACGAGCAGTACTTC. Residues: CASSPPVPTYYEQYF. This chain links TRBV18 with TRBJ2-7; D not certain. This CDR3 has 15 amino acids. Looked up from germline, CDR1 is KGHSH and CDR2 is LQKENI. The V end lost 0 bases, the J end lost 3 bases, and 12 bases lay between the germline ends.

This sequence joins TRBV6-6 and TRBJ1-2; D uncertain. This CDR3 spans 14 amino acids. Germline-derived CDR1 and CDR2 are MNHNY and SVGAGI (reference sequence). Trimming shortened V by 6 bases and J by 4 bases, and 15 bases separated the two germline ends. The CDR3 nucleotides read TGTGCCAGCAGCGAGGTTGGGCAGAGCTATGGCTACACCTTC. Translated, it gives CASSEVGQSYGYTF.

This chain uses TRBV19 with TRBJ1-4; D uncertain. Germline V gene lookup returns CDR1 LNHDA and CDR2 SQIVND (reference sequence). Trimming left V 5 bases short and J 0 bases short, with 7 bases between. The CDR3 loop spans 14 amino acids. Written as DNA, the CDR3 is TGTGCCAGTAGTGTAATTACAACTAATGAAAAACTGTTTTTT. It encodes CASSVITTNEKLFF.

This CDR3 is CASSPRTGPLGTEAFF. CDR3 nucleotides: TGCGCCAGCAGCCCCCGGACAGGACCCCTGGGCACTGAAGCTTTCTTT. The chain couples TRBV4-1 to TRBJ1-1, with 7 bases fitting TRBD1. This CDR3 is 16 amino acids long. V shed 4 bases, J shed 4 bases, and the junction held 12 bases outside the gene matches. Per germline, CDR1 MGHRA and CDR2 YSYEKL.